This paragraph reports one TCR beta chain. Some clones are missing from TCRdb's copy, which holds only in-frame ones; the method was immunoSEQ multiplex PCR. The table lists around 25,000 clones, 80% to 90% of them singletons, with approximately 18% in the top ten. This sample is part of a study of blood T cell repertoires in COVID-19. The origin of this receptor is a woman of 80 years or more with acute or convalescent COVID-19. The specimen was peripheral blood.

CDR3 nucleotides: TGTGCCAGCAGCCAAGAGGGGGGGGGCACAGATACGCAGTATTTT. Its translation: CASSQEGGGTDTQYF. J is TRBJ2-3 and V is TRBV3-1 (or the pseudogene TRBV3-2); 7 nucleotides agree with TRBD2. There are 15 residues in the CDR3. With V trimmed by 0 bases and J by 1 base, 1 base remained unmatched. Germline V CDR1 and CDR2: LGHDT, YNNKEL (reference sequence).